These T cell receptor beta chains were read from a single sample in a study of CD8+ T cells in alopecia areata. Only in-frame clones appear in the TCRdb table, and some are missing; sequencing was by immunoSEQ multiplex PCR. The table shows roughly 120,000 clones, with roughly 50% occurring only once. Sample: CD8+ T cells sorted from blood, taken at week 4, from a patient treated with tofacitinib. These TCRs come from a human donor with alopecia areata. Both conserved end residues are trimmed from each CDR3. The order of the fields is V gene, J gene, CDR3 length, CDR3 protein.

V: TRBV27
J: TRBJ2-7
length: 13
CDR3: ASSLSGGVLYEQY

V: TRBV7-6
J: TRBJ1-1
length: 12
CDR3: ASSDRDMNTEAF

V: TRBV7-2
J: TRBJ2-5
length: 9
CDR3: ASSSARDQY

V: TRBV6-5
J: TRBJ1-2
length: 12
CDR3: ATLRTYQEYGYT

V: TRBV23-1
J: TRBJ2-5
length: 14
CDR3: ASSQSGGDEGETQY

V: TRBV29-1
J: TRBJ2-7
length: 11
CDR3: SGAGGAGYEQY

V: TRBV7-2
J: TRBJ2-3
length: 13
CDR3: ASSLVGGAQDTQY

V: TRBV30
J: TRBJ2-7
length: 12
CDR3: AWSGAGLPFEQY

V: TRBV30
J: TRBJ1-1
length: 13
CDR3: AWSVHGAGDTEAF

V: TRBV28
J: TRBJ1-1
length: 10
CDR3: ASRPWTGEAF

V: TRBV29-1
J: TRBJ2-5
length: 10
CDR3: SVPTSQETQY

V: TRBV28
J: TRBJ2-3
length: 13
CDR3: ASSPSDLLTDTQY

V: TRBV30
J: TRBJ2-3
length: 12
CDR3: AWLTSGGTDTQY

V: TRBV30
J: TRBJ1-2
length: 11
CDR3: AWSGGTGEGYT